The clone carrying this T cell receptor (delta chain) was observed a few times. This specimen belongs to a study of gamma-delta T cells after stem cell transplantation. TCRdb ran CATT on the RT-PCR reads. This table holds over 5,500 delta-chain clones, about 23% found once. Germline lookup yields CDR1 GEAIGNYY and CDR2 EKD. V was trimmed by 8 bases and J by 0 bases, leaving 21 bases between them. The CDR3 is 16 amino acids. This TCR derives from a human donor. It is not recorded whose cells these are; they may come from a transplant donor. The sample was gamma-delta T cells. This rearrangement joins TRDV2 to TRDJ1, with a weak D call TRDD3 (5 bases). CDR3 bases: TGTGCCTCCGTACGGGGACTACGGCTGTACACCGATAAACTCATCTTT. This gives the protein CASVRGLRLYTDKLIF.